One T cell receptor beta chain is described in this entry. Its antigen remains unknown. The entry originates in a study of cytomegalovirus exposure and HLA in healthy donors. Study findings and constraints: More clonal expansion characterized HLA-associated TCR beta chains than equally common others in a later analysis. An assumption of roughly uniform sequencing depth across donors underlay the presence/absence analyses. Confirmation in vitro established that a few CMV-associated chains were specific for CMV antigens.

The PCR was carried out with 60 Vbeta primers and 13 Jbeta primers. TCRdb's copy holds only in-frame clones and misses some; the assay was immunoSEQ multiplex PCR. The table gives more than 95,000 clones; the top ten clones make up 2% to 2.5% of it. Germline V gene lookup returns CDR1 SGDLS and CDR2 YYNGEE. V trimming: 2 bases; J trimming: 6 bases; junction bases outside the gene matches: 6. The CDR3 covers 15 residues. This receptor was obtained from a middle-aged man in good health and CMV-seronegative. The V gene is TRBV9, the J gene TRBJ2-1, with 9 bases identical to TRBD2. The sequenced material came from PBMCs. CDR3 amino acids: CASSVSGRRSNEQFF. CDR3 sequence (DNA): TGTGCCAGCAGCGTGAGCGGGAGGAGGTCCAATGAGCAGTTCTTC.